Below are 22 T cell receptor beta chains sequenced from a single sample in a study of shared T cell receptors in the human thymus. Measured with immunoSEQ multiplex PCR; TCRdb has only the in-frame clones, and not every one. This sample has approximately 490,000 clones, with roughly 74% found just once. A further study also used this sample, focusing on human thymus T cells.

Sequencing used thymocytes. Every receptor here comes from a boy under two years old with a congenital heart defect.

This chain links TRBV15 with TRBJ2-2; 10 nucleotides agree with TRBD1. CDR1 is LNHNV and CDR2 is YYDKDF in the germline V gene (reference sequence). The V gene end was trimmed by 0 bases and the J gene end by 6 bases; junction bases not matched to a gene: 1. The CDR3 contains 15 residues. Here the CDR3 reads CATSREGTGAGELFF. CDR3 in DNA: TGTGCCACCAGCAGAGAAGGGACAGGGGCCGGGGAGCTGTTTTTT.

The genes are TRBV10-1 and TRBJ2-7, with TRBD2 matching 7 bases. Trimming cost V 9 bases and J 0 bases; bases outside gene matches: 2. Germline V gene sequence: CDR1 WNHNN, CDR2 SYGVQD (reference sequence). There are 12 residues in the CDR3. In nucleotides, the CDR3 is TGCGCCAGTTCTAGCGGCTCCTACGAGCAGTACTTC. Its translation is CASSSGSYEQYF.

This chain uses TRBV7-8 with TRBJ2-1; 7 bases align to TRBD2. After removal of 8 bases from V and 4 bases from J, the junction contained 14 bases not matched to a gene. Germline-derived CDR1 and CDR2 are SGHVS and FQNEAQ. The CDR3 is 16 amino acids. The CDR3 region is CASGWKKRDIYNEQFF. CDR3 DNA: TGTGCCAGCGGATGGAAAAAGCGGGATATTTACAATGAGCAGTTCTTC.

As DNA, the CDR3 is TGTGCAAGTCGCTTAGTAGTGAATGTCGGGCAGTATTTT. Translating gives CASRLVVNVGQYF. J is TRBJ2-3 and V is TRBV12-2; the DNA was not compared with TRBD2, the D call given in the table. TRBV12-2 is marked as a pseudogene. CDR3 length equals 13 residues.

The chain employs TRBV6-1 and TRBJ2-5, with no clear D. The V end was cut by 0 bases, the J end by 4 bases, with 12 bases between. Per the germline V gene, CDR1 is MNHNS and CDR2 is SASEGT. The CDR3 has 15 amino acids. The CDR3 sequence: CASSEAHRSRETQYF. CDR3 DNA sequence: TGTGCCAGCAGTGAAGCGCATCGGTCAAGAGAGACCCAGTACTTC.

This chain links TRBV4-1 with TRBJ1-2, with 9 bases matching TRBD1. V dropped 1 base and J dropped 0; count of bases not matched to a gene: 6. CDR1 and CDR2 from the germline V gene are MGHRA and YSYEKL. This CDR3 region has 17 residues. The CDR3 spells CASSQVKRQGANYGYTF. CDR3 coding DNA: TGCGCCAGCAGCCAAGTCAAAAGACAGGGGGCTAACTATGGCTACACCTTC.

This rearrangement joins TRBV29-1 to TRBJ2-2; 11 bases fit TRBD1. CDR3 length equals 13 residues. Unmatched junction bases numbered 0, after V lost 3 bases and J lost 6 bases. CDR1 and CDR2 (germline): SQVTM, ANQGSEA. CDR3 nucleotides: TGCAGCGTTGAGGACAGGGGGCCCGGGGAGCTGTTTTTT. Translating it yields CSVEDRGPGELFF.

The chain couples TRBV6-5 to TRBJ1-5, with 7 bases that match TRBD1. The CDR3 is 15 amino acids. Germline V CDR1 and CDR2: MNHEY, SVGAGI. With V trimmed by 6 bases and J by 3 bases, 8 bases remained unmatched. As DNA, the CDR3 is TGTGCCAGCAGCCCAGACAGGGCTAACAATCAGCCCCAGCATTTT. Translated, it gives CASSPDRANNQPQHF.

The rearrangement joins TRBV27 to TRBJ1-1; TRBD1 matches 8 bases. CDR3 size: 15 residues. CDR1 and CDR2 (germline): MNHEY, SMNVEV (reference sequence). V shed 5 bases and J 3 bases; nucleotides not matched to a gene: 8. The CDR3 is CASSTQGAADTEAFF. For the CDR3, the DNA is TGTGCCAGCAGTACCCAGGGGGCGGCGGACACTGAAGCTTTCTTT.

V usage is TRBV4-3 and J usage is TRBJ2-7; 10 bases are a match to TRBD1. The CDR3 extends over 17 amino acids. Germline CDR1 and CDR2: LGHNA and YSLEER. The V gene end was trimmed by 0 bases and the J gene end by 5 bases; junction bases not matched to a gene: 10. The chain's CDR3 is CASSQELWGQGTHEQYF. The DNA of the CDR3 is TGCGCCAGCAGCCAAGAGCTTTGGGGACAGGGGACCCACGAGCAGTACTTC.

V gene TRBV4-3 combines with J gene TRBJ2-1; TRBD2 matches 10 bases. The CDR3 extends over 18 amino acids. Per germline, CDR1 LGHNA and CDR2 YSLEER. The V segment lost 8 bases and the J segment 0 bases; nucleotides outside the gene matches: 13. DNA for the CDR3: TGCGCCAGCTCCCCGGGGCCTAGCGGGAGTAGCTCCTACAATGAGCAGTTCTTC. It is translated as CASSPGPSGSSSYNEQFF.

The rearrangement links TRBV4-3 to TRBJ2-7, with unresolved D. This CDR3 has 15 residues. Trimming cost V 0 bases and J 2 bases, with 11 bases left between them. CDR1 is LGHNA, CDR2 YSLEER, per germline. As DNA, the CDR3 is TGCGCCAGCAGCCAAGATCTCCAGAAACCCTACGAGCAGTACTTC. It yields the protein CASSQDLQKPYEQYF.

The chain is built from TRBV19 and TRBJ2-7; 7 bases align to TRBD2. The CDR3 is 13 amino acids. Per germline, CDR1 LNHDA and CDR2 SQIVND (reference sequence). Trimming took 10 bases from V and 3 from J; bases not matched to a gene: 9. CDR3 nucleotide sequence: TGTGCCACCGGAGGGCCTAGCGGCTACGAGCAGTACTTC. Protein: CATGGPSGYEQYF. Drawing the rest from reference TRBV19 and TRBJ2-7, the complete variable domain is DGGITQSPKYLFRKEGQNVTLSCEQNLNHDAMYWYRQDPGQGLRLIYYSQIVNDFQKGDIAEGYSVSREKKESFPLTVTSAQKNPTAFYLCATGGPSGYEQYFGPGTRLTVT.

This chain links TRBV28 with TRBJ1-2, with 8 bases that match TRBD1. The CDR3 totals 17 residues. Trimming removed 4 bases from V and 4 bases from J; junction bases left unmatched: 14. Germline CDR1 and CDR2: MDHEN and SYDVKM. CDR3 sequence (DNA): TGTGCCAGCAGTTGTCCGCCCTTTCCAGGGGGCCTCTATGGCTACACCTTC. Translating gives CASSCPPFPGGLYGYTF.

This clone was seen a few times. The chain recombines TRBV5-1 with TRBJ1-4; D is ambiguous. Germline-derived CDR1 and CDR2 are SGHRS and YFSETQ. CDR3 size: 14 residues. V lost 3 bases to trimming and J lost 6 bases, with 12 bases between them. Written as DNA, the CDR3 is TGCGCCAGCAGCTCCCAAGGTGGAGATGAAAAACTGTTTTTT. Translation: CASSSQGGDEKLFF.

The rearrangement joins TRBV30 to TRBJ2-3, with D perhaps matching TRBD2 (5 bases). CDR1 and CDR2 (germline): GTSNPN, SVGIG (reference sequence). The CDR3 sequence is 16 residues long. Trimming stripped 0 bases from V and 4 bases from J, with 17 bases between. The CDR3 DNA follows: TGTGCCTGGAGTGTACGAGGCGGGCCCCCCGCAGATACGCAGTATTTT. It translates to CAWSVRGGPPADTQYF.

This sequence joins TRBV5-4 and TRBJ2-2; 8 bases are shared with TRBD2. This CDR3 spans 14 amino acids. The germline gives CDR1 SGHNT, CDR2 YYREEE (reference sequence). J lost 9 bases, V lost 2 bases, and 6 bases had no gene match. The DNA for the CDR3 is TGTGCCAGCAGCTTTGACGGACTAGCCCGGGAGCTGTTTTTT. Residues: CASSFDGLARELFF.

This sequence joins TRBV4-3 and TRBJ2-5; D is perhaps TRBD1 (6 bases). CDR3 size: 15 residues. V lost 0 bases to trimming and J lost 7 bases, with 15 bases between them. The germline CDR1 and CDR2 sequences are LGHNA and YSLEER. CDR3 nucleotides: TGCGCCAGCAGCCAAGATCGGGACACCCCGCGGACCCAGTACTTC. Protein sequence: CASSQDRDTPRTQYF.

The chain links TRBV14 to TRBJ2-2; TRBD2 matches at 7 bases. Germline loops: CDR1 SGHDN, CDR2 FVKESK. This CDR3 is 16 amino acids long. V shed 3 bases and J 3 bases; nucleotides not matched to a gene: 7. The CDR3, as DNA: TGTGCCAGCAGCCAGGGGCGGGGGAAGGACACCGGGGAGCTGTTTTTT. This encodes CASSQGRGKDTGELFF.

The rearrangement uses TRBV19 and TRBJ1-1; TRBD1 might be the D (6 bases). This CDR3 comprises 15 residues. Trimming shortened V by 8 bases and J by 1 base, and 17 bases separated the two germline ends. The germline gives CDR1 LNHDA, CDR2 SQIVND (reference sequence). The CDR3 region is CASGTRQESNTEAFF. The CDR3, as DNA: TGTGCCAGTGGTACCAGACAGGAGTCGAACACTGAAGCTTTCTTT.

This clone was observed a handful of times. The chain carries TRBV27 and TRBJ1-2, with TRBD1 identical over 12 bases. The CDR3 contains 18 residues. Trimming at V came to 6 bases and at J to 8 bases, leaving 19 bases not matched to a gene. Germline-derived CDR1 and CDR2 are MNHEY and SMNVEV (reference sequence). Here the CDR3 DNA reads TGTGCCAGCAGCGTCTCGGGACAGGGGGCCGGTGGCGTTAGCGGCTACACCTTC. This encodes CASSVSGQGAGGVSGYTF.

V and J are TRBV12-5 and TRBJ2-3, with TRBD2 matching 11 bases. This CDR3 is built from 17 residues. CDR1 and CDR2 from the germline V gene are LGHNT and FRNRAP. Trimming cost V 2 bases and J 2 bases; bases outside gene matches: 6. For the CDR3, the DNA is TGTGCTAGTGGTTTGATTCTAGCGGGAGGCTTCACAGATACGCAGTATTTT. Amino acids: CASGLILAGGFTDTQYF.